This is a list of T cell receptor beta chains from one sample in a study of T cell repertoires in cytomegalovirus infection. TCRdb re-called the reads with MiXCR, one entry per CDR3 protein. This sample yields more than 400,000 distinct CDR3 sequences, of which approximately 26% are seen a single time; around 13% belongs to the top ten. The source material was PBMCs. The source is a human donor in good health (CMV status not recorded). Some clones in this sample may be carry-over from other donors' samples. Each CDR3 is given with its conserved first and last residue. A D gene is named only where the DNA matches it firmly. The size of a clone is reported for some rows only, either as once, few or many, or as a class for expanded clones.

>TRBV15|-|-|TRBJ1-5
CATSGTTGGAIADQPQHF
TGTGCCACCAGCGGAACCACCGGGGGGGCCATCGCCGATCAGCCCCAGCATTTT
>TRBV7-2|TRBD2|many|TRBJ2-1
CASSFPGLVGSDNEQFF
TGTGCCAGCAGCTTTCCCGGACTAGTGGGGAGTGACAATGAGCAGTTCTTC
>TRBV19|-|few|TRBJ1-3
CASSISWRTRNTIYF
TGTGCCAGTAGTATCTCGTGGAGGACCCGAAACACCATATATTTT
>TRBV7-2|TRBD2|-|TRBJ2-1
CASSLKTLAGGVPVSYNEQFF
TGTGCCAGCAGCTTAAAGACGCTGGCGGGAGGGGTCCCCGTCTCCTACAATGAGCAGTTCTTC
>TRBV7-2|TRBD1|many|TRBJ1-1
CASSSADRDLRNTEAFF
TGTGCCAGCAGCTCGGCGGACAGGGACTTGAGGAACACTGAAGCTTTCTTT
>TRBV4-1|TRBD2|-|TRBJ2-1
CASSPTSGRLREQFF
TGCGCCAGCAGCCCCACTAGCGGGAGGCTTAGGGAGCAGTTCTTC
>TRBV7-2|-|-|TRBJ1-1
CASRPLPRSTEAFF
TGTGCCAGCAGACCGCTTCCAAGGAGCACTGAAGCTTTCTTT
>TRBV7-2|-|many|TRBJ2-5
CASSFTGSETQYF
TGTGCCAGCAGCTTTACAGGGAGCGAGACCCAGTACTTC
>TRBV6-1|-|-|TRBJ1-4
CASTTGATNEKLFF
TGTGCCAGCACAACGGGTGCAACTAATGAAAAACTGTTTTTT
>TRBV7-2|-|-|TRBJ1-6
CASRSLAYNSPLHF
TGTGCCTCTCGGTCGCTGGCTTATAATTCACCCCTCCACTTT
>TRBV7-9|-|few|TRBJ1-2
CASSSYRVPDDGYTF
TGTGCCAGCAGCTCGTACAGGGTGCCAGATGATGGCTACACCTTC
>TRBV5-4|TRBD1|few|TRBJ2-5
CASSHQTGGKTQYF
TGTGCCAGCAGCCACCAGACAGGGGGCAAGACCCAGTACTTC
>TRBV19|-|few|TRBJ2-5
CASSMQGTAAETQYF
TGTGCCAGTAGTATGCAGGGTACGGCAGCAGAGACCCAGTACTTC
>TRBV6-2/TRBV6-3|-|few|TRBJ2-4
CASRPSRRRAKNIQYF
TGTGCCAGCAGACCCTCAAGGAGGAGGGCCAAAAACATTCAGTACTTC
>TRBV7-2|-|-|TRBJ2-2
CASSFLGRATGELFF
TGTGCCAGCAGCTTTTTGGGCAGGGCCACCGGGGAGCTGTTTTTT
>TRBV7-9|-|few|TRBJ2-5
CASSLGRDNQETQYF
TGTGCCAGCAGCTTAGGGCGGGACAACCAAGAGACCCAGTACTTC
>TRBV6-2/TRBV6-3|-|-|TRBJ1-2
CASSYRIYGYTF
TGTGCCAGCAGTTACCGGATCTATGGCTACACCTTC
>TRBV7-2|TRBD1|many|TRBJ2-5
CASSRADRGQTQYF
TGTGCCAGCAGCCGAGCCGACAGGGGGCAAACCCAGTACTTC
>TRBV15|-|-|TRBJ2-1
CATSRDHGEQFF
TGTGCCACCAGCAGAGATCATGGTGAGCAGTTCTTC
>TRBV19|-|-|TRBJ1-5
CASSETPYSNQPQHF
TGTGCCAGTAGCGAGACACCTTATAGCAATCAGCCCCAGCATTTT
>TRBV5-1|-|few|TRBJ2-7
CASQRSEGRSYEQYF
TGCGCCAGCCAGAGGAGCGAAGGGCGCTCCTACGAGCAGTACTTC
>TRBV28|-|few|TRBJ2-6
CASSFIGGANVLTF
TGTGCCAGCAGTTTTATCGGTGGGGCCAACGTCCTGACTTTC